The rows below give T cell receptor beta chains drawn from one sample of a study of OX40 agonist ivuxolimab in advanced cancers. Produced via immunoSEQ multiplex PCR; TCRdb's table is partial and in-frame only. Of about 73,000 clones detected, around 88% appear once; the ten largest clones hold 2.5% to 3%. This material consisted of CD4+ or CD8+ T cells sorted from blood, taken in a trial of the OX40 agonist ivuxolimab. These receptors all stem from an adult with an advanced solid tumor such as melanoma, head and neck, liver or kidney cancer. CDR3s include the opening cysteine and the closing phenylalanine or tryptophan. A D gene is named only where the DNA matches it firmly. The size entry is marked missing in some rows and otherwise reads once, few, many or a size class.

NA	TRBV13	TRBJ2-7	once	TGTGCCAGCAGCCAGGCAGGGGGGATCCACGAGCAGTACTTC	CASSQAGGIHEQYF
TRBD1	TRBV7-3	TRBJ2-2	few	TGTGCCACCGGGACAGCGAACACCGGGGAGCTGTTTTTT	CATGTANTGELFF
NA	TRBV5-6	TRBJ1-4	NA	TGTGCCAGCAGTAGGGCAGGGATTAATGAAAAACTGTTTTTT	CASSRAGINEKLFF
NA	TRBV5-1	TRBJ2-5	NA	TGCGCCAGCAAGTACCAAGAGACCCAGTACTTC	CASKYQETQYF
NA	TRBV19	TRBJ2-7	NA	TGTGCCAGTAGTATAGGACACTCCTACGAGCAGTACTTC	CASSIGHSYEQYF
NA	TRBV6-5	TRBJ2-1	NA	TGTGCCACCCCCCCCGGGCTAGCGCTAAGTGAGCAGTTCTTC	CATPPGLALSEQFF
NA	TRBV5-6	TRBJ1-2	few	TGTGCCAGCAGCTTGGTGTCTAACTATGGCTACACCTTC	CASSLVSNYGYTF
NA	TRBV30	TRBJ1-5	NA	TGTGCCTGGAGCCGTGGAGACGTGCTAAATCAGCCCCAGCATTTT	CAWSRGDVLNQPQHF
TRBD1	TRBV5-6	TRBJ2-5	NA	TGTGCCAGCAGCTTGGACTACAGGGGGCAAGAGACCCAGTACTTC	CASSLDYRGQETQYF
TRBD1	TRBV18	TRBJ1-1	NA	TGTGCCAGCTCGGCCGGACAGGGGGCTACAACTGAAGCTTTCTTT	CASSAGQGATTEAFF
NA	TRBV18	TRBJ2-3	NA	TGTGCCAGCTCACCGAATAACGACCCCCGGACAGATACGCAGTATTTT	CASSPNNDPRTDTQYF
NA	TRBV6-5	TRBJ1-1	NA	TGTGCCAGCAGTTACGACGACAGACTCACTGAAGCTTTCTTT	CASSYDDRLTEAFF
TRBD1	TRBV2	TRBJ1-4	NA	TGTGCCAGCAGTGCAGGACAGGCAACTAATGAAAAACTGTTTTTT	CASSAGQATNEKLFF
NA	TRBV2	TRBJ2-3	NA	TGTGCCAGCAGTTGGGTCTCCACAGATACGCAGTATTTT	CASSWVSTDTQYF
NA	TRBV18	TRBJ1-1	NA	TGTGCCAGCTCACCACGGGGGGGCTCGGCGAACACTGAAGCTTTCTTT	CASSPRGGSANTEAFF
NA	TRBV7-3	TRBJ2-7	NA	TGTGCCAGCAGCTCTGGGGCAGGGCGGAACGAGCAGTACTTC	CASSSGAGRNEQYF
NA	TRBV5-4	TRBJ2-7	NA	TGTGCCAGCAGGCTCCAGGGAGCTGGGGAGCAGTACTTC	CASRLQGAGEQYF
TRBD2	TRBV15	TRBJ2-1	NA	TGTGCCACCAGCAGAGATTATCCCCGACTAGCGGATAGCTCCTACAATGAGCAGTTCTTC	CATSRDYPRLADSSYNEQFF